The 21 T cell receptor beta chains below come from one sample, sequenced in a study of blood T cell repertoires in COVID-19. Sequencing used immunoSEQ multiplex PCR; TCRdb keeps in-frame clones, though not all of them. The profile covers about 210,000 clones, with around 80% appearing a single time and around 12% taken by the ten largest. The sample consisted of peripheral blood. Receptor source: a woman in her 40s with acute or convalescent COVID-19.

The chain combines TRBV12-3 or TRBV12-4 with TRBJ2-7; 9 nucleotides agree with TRBD1. The V and J ends lost 6 bases and 5 bases, in that order; junction bases with no gene match: 5. This CDR3 is built from 13 residues. This CDR3 reads CASRYGTGNEQYF. The CDR3, as DNA: TGTGCCAGCAGGTACGGGACAGGGAACGAGCAGTACTTC.

This clone was found a few times. The chain carries TRBV29-1 and TRBJ2-1; D unresolved. Germline CDR1 reads SQVTM; CDR2 reads ANQGSEA. V was trimmed by 1 base and J by 6 bases, leaving 4 bases between them. CDR3 size: 11 residues. CDR3 sequence reads: CSVEVSNEQFF. The CDR3 DNA is TGCAGCGTTGAAGTGAGCAATGAGCAGTTCTTC.

This clone was seen a handful of times. V and J are TRBV6-1 and TRBJ1-1; weak D call: TRBD1 (6 bases). Germline CDR1 is MNHNS and CDR2 is SASEGT. Trimming removed 1 base at V and 5 bases at J, with 8 bases between. The CDR3 loop spans 13 amino acids. The CDR3 sequence: CASSEGRGTEAFF. The CDR3 nucleotides are TGTGCCAGCAGTGAAGGTAGGGGGACTGAAGCTTTCTTT.

The rearrangement links TRBV7-8 to TRBJ1-4, with unresolved D. Between the trimmed V and J ends, which lost 4 bases and 6 bases, there was a span of 15 bases. The CDR3 is 15 residues long. Germline-derived CDR1 and CDR2 are SGHVS and FQNEAQ. The CDR3 region is CASSSSTGGYEKLFF. CDR3 DNA sequence: TGTGCCAGCAGCTCATCTACCGGAGGATATGAAAAACTGTTTTTT.

The chain combines TRBV12-3 or TRBV12-4 with TRBJ2-5; 7 bases are a match to TRBD1. The ends lost 6 bases at V and 7 bases at J; junction bases unmatched: 5. This CDR3 spans 12 amino acids. The CDR3 DNA reads as TGTGCCAGCAGCACAGACAGGGCGACCCAGTACTTC. It encodes CASSTDRATQYF.

This clone was seen only a few times. Other DNA sequences in this specimen translate into the identical CDR3. J is TRBJ2-7 and V is TRBV19; 9 bases map to TRBD1. J gave up 6 bases and V 5 bases, and 5 bases lay outside the gene matches. CDR3 length: 13 residues. CDR1 is LNHDA, CDR2 SQIVND, per germline (reference sequence). CDR3 amino acids: CASSRGQGGEQYF. CDR3 nucleotide sequence: TGTGCCAGTAGTCGGGGACAGGGAGGCGAGCAGTACTTC.

This clone appeared a single time. The chain uses TRBV2 and TRBJ1-6; TRBD1 aligns across 7 bases. The germline V gene has CDR1 SNHLY and CDR2 FYNNEI. The CDR3 runs 14 residues. Unmatched junction bases numbered 1, after V lost 3 bases and J lost 5 bases. CDR3 DNA sequence: TGTGCCAGCAGTGATACAGGGGATAATTCACCCCTCCACTTT. The encoded protein is CASSDTGDNSPLHF.

The CDR3 region has the DNA TGTGCCAGCAGTGACCGGACAGGGGGGAACTATGGCTACACCTTC. Its protein product is CASSDRTGGNYGYTF. The rearrangement joins TRBV6-1 to TRBJ1-2; TRBD1 agrees at 10 bases. Germline V gene lookup returns CDR1 MNHNS and CDR2 SASEGT. Unmatched junction bases numbered 3, after V lost 3 bases and J lost 2 bases. CDR3 length equals 15 residues.

V usage is TRBV19 and J usage is TRBJ1-2; no firm D call. The CDR3 is 14 residues long. V lost 7 bases and J lost 8, with 20 bases in between. CDR1 is LNHDA, CDR2 SQIVND, per germline (reference sequence). The CDR3 DNA is TGTGCCAGTAACGCGGGCGCAGGACTCGGCGGCTACACCTTC. Its protein product is CASNAGAGLGGYTF.

The chain couples TRBV12-3 or TRBV12-4 to TRBJ1-1, with 7 bases aligning to TRBD1. The length of the CDR3 is 13 residues. The trim removed 1 base at V and 7 bases at J, leaving 3 bases unmatched. The CDR3 region is CASSLGQGVEAFF. In DNA, the CDR3 is TGTGCCAGCAGTTTAGGACAGGGTGTTGAAGCTTTCTTT.

The gene calls are TRBV15 and TRBJ2-1; 9 bases are a match to TRBD2. V trimming: 5 bases; J trimming: 9 bases; junction bases outside the gene matches: 11. The CDR3 totals 15 residues. Germline V lookup: CDR1 LNHNV, CDR2 YYDKDF (reference sequence). For the CDR3, the DNA is TGTGCCACCAGCGGGCGGGGGGGCAGATTCGTTGAGCAGTTCTTC. Translating it yields CATSGRGGRFVEQFF. The full variable domain, rest sourced from reference TRBV15 and TRBJ2-1, is DAMVIQNPRYQVTQFGKPVTLSCSQTLNHNVMYWYQQKSSQAPKLLFHYYDKDFNNEADTPDNFQSRRPNTSFCFLDIRSPGLGDTAMYLCATSGRGGRFVEQFFGPGTRLTVL.

V gene TRBV19 combines with J gene TRBJ2-1, with 9 bases identical to TRBD1. CDR3 length: 15 amino acids. The J segment lost 6 bases and the V segment lost 5 bases, leaving 8 bases of the junction unmatched. Germline V gene sequence: CDR1 LNHDA, CDR2 SQIVND (reference sequence). The CDR3 here is CASSVTGTGLNEQFF. The CDR3 region has the DNA TGTGCCAGTAGTGTCACCGGGACAGGGCTCAATGAGCAGTTCTTC.

The chain links TRBV5-1 to TRBJ2-1; TRBD2 matches 10 bases. Germline lookup yields CDR1 SGHRS and CDR2 YFSETQ. V lost 7 bases to trimming and J lost 9 bases; unmatched junction nucleotides: 10. The length of the CDR3 is 14 residues. CDR3 region: CASYPSGGWGEQFF. Here the CDR3 DNA reads TGCGCCAGCTATCCTAGCGGGGGCTGGGGTGAGCAGTTCTTC.

CDR3 loop: CASSLADRAGGELFF. CDR3 nucleotide sequence: TGTGCCAGCAGCTTGGCCGACAGGGCGGGCGGGGAGCTGTTTTTT. The chain recombines TRBV5-4 with TRBJ2-2; 7 bases line up with TRBD1. Unmatched junction bases numbered 6, after V lost 0 bases and J lost 7 bases. The CDR3 length is 15 residues. Germline V gene sequence: CDR1 SGHNT, CDR2 YYREEE (reference sequence).

The chain carries TRBV7-2 and TRBJ2-7; a possible D gene is TRBD2 (5 bases). V was shortened by 5 bases and J by 3 bases, with 14 bases between the two germline ends. The CDR3 is 14 residues long. CDR1 and CDR2 from the germline V gene are SGHTA and FQGNSA. The CDR3 spells CASSANRRLYEQYF. CDR3 sequence (DNA): TGTGCCAGCAGCGCAAATCGGAGGCTCTACGAGCAGTACTTC.

This clone was seen a handful of times. The genes are TRBV5-3 and TRBJ2-7; 11 bases match TRBD2. TRBV5-3 is assigned to the ORF class and has an uncertain function. The CDR3 has 17 amino acids. V shed 4 bases, J shed 2 bases, and the junction held 11 bases outside the gene matches. The CDR3 loop is CARSLGVTSGIPYEQYF. CDR3 nucleotide sequence: TGTGCCAGAAGCCTGGGGGTGACTAGCGGGATACCCTACGAGCAGTACTTC.

The rearrangement joins TRBV7-6 to TRBJ2-7, with 9 bases aligning to TRBD2. Germline CDR1 is SGHVS and CDR2 is FNYEAQ. The CDR3 has 13 amino acids. After removal of 4 bases from V and 3 bases from J, the junction contained 1 base not matched to a gene. The CDR3 reads CASSSSGDYEQYF. Written as DNA, the CDR3 is TGTGCCAGCAGCTCTAGCGGGGACTACGAGCAGTACTTC. The whole variable domain, remainder taken from reference TRBV7-6 and TRBJ2-7, is GAGVSQSPRYKVTKRGQDVALRCDPISGHVSLYWYRQALGQGPEFLTYFNYEAQQDKSGLPNDRFSAERPEGSISTLTIQRTEQRDSAMYRCASSSSGDYEQYFGPGTRLTVT.

The chain has TRBV5-1 and TRBJ2-5; 10 bases are a match to TRBD1. J was trimmed by 4 bases and V by 3 bases; bases with no gene match: 6. Per the germline V gene, CDR1 is SGHRS and CDR2 is YFSETQ. This CDR3 is 15 amino acids long. The CDR3 region is CASSWGTGARETQYF. The CDR3 DNA is TGCGCCAGCAGCTGGGGGACAGGGGCACGAGAGACCCAGTACTTC.

The J gene is TRBJ1-4, the V gene TRBV2, with D possibly matching TRBD1 (5 bases). The CDR3 loop spans 16 amino acids. CDR1 and CDR2 from the germline V gene are SNHLY and FYNNEI. V lost 5 bases and J lost 6, with 19 bases in between. This CDR3 is CASSRSSGEFYEKLFF. CDR3 coding DNA: TGTGCCAGCAGTCGAAGCTCGGGGGAGTTTTATGAAAAACTGTTTTTT.

The chain has TRBV10-3 and TRBJ2-3, with no clear D. The CDR3 extends over 11 amino acids. The V end lost 9 bases, the J end lost 7 bases, and 11 bases lay between the germline ends. The germline gives CDR1 ENHRY, CDR2 SYGVKD. The CDR3 DNA reads as TGTGCCATGAGCTCGGGTAATACGCAGTATTTT. Translating gives CAMSSGNTQYF.

This chain uses TRBV9 with TRBJ2-2; D is unclear. Germline V gives CDR1 SGDLS, CDR2 YYNGEE. The V end lost 4 bases, the J end lost 5 bases, and 9 bases lay between the germline ends. The CDR3 length is 13 residues. CDR3 loop: CASSSQITGELFF. The CDR3 coding sequence is TGTGCCAGCAGCTCCCAGATTACCGGGGAGCTGTTTTTT.